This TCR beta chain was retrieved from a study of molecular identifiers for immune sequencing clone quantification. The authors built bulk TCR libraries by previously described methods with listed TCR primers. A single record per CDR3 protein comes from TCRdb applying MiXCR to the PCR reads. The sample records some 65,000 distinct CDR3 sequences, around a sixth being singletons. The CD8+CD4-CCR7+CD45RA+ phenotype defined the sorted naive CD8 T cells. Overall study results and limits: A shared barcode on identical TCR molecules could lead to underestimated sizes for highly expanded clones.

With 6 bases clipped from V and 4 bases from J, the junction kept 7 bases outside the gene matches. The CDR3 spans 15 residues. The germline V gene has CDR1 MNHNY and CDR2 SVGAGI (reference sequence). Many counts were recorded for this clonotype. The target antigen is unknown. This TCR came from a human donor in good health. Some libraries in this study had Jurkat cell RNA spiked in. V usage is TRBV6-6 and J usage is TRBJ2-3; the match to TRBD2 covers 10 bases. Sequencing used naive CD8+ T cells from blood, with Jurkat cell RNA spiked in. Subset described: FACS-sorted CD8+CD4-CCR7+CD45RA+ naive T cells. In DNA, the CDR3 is TGTGCCAGCAGCTATTCTAGCGGGAGAGCAGATACGCAGTATTTT. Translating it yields CASSYSSGRADTQYF.